This T cell receptor (beta chain) was captured by sequencing in a study of T cell responses to AZD1222 COVID-19 vaccine. Assay used: immunoSEQ multiplex PCR; TCRdb lists only in-frame clones, some missing. The sample lists 65,000 to 95,000 clones, 70% to 90% occurring once. From germline, CDR1 is LGHNA and CDR2 YSLEER. This CDR3 spans 14 amino acids. J was trimmed by 7 bases and V by 4 bases; bases with no gene match: 8. The sequence derives from an adult in good health. The source material was peripheral blood, sampled on day 0 of AZD1222 vaccination. The chain combines TRBV4-3 with TRBJ1-2; 8 nucleotides align to TRBD1. CDR3 in DNA: TGCGCCAGCAGCCTCTGGGACAGGTCCTTTGGCTACACCTTC. Translated, it gives CASSLWDRSFGYTF.